The present T cell receptor (beta chain) was sequenced within a study of cytomegalovirus exposure and HLA in healthy donors. Study conclusions and caveats: Most CMV-associated TCR beta chains appeared HLA-restricted in a later analysis.

PCR amplification relied on 60 Vbeta primers (plus 13 Jbeta primers). Assay: immunoSEQ multiplex PCR; the TCRdb copy retains only in-frame clones and omits some. In the table there are over 85,000 clones, roughly three quarters of which are singletons. Points on this clone: Its specificity is not known.

The length of the CDR3 is 17 residues. Trimming removed 4 bases from V and 6 bases from J, with 21 bases in between. CDR1 is MDHEN, CDR2 SYDVKM, per germline. Sequencing input: PBMCs. This TCR came from a middle-aged man in good health and CMV-seronegative. The V gene is TRBV28, the J gene TRBJ2-2; the D gene is possibly TRBD1 (5 bases). The CDR3 protein is CASSSLLVQELPGELFF. The CDR3 coding sequence is TGTGCCAGCAGTTCCCTCTTGGTACAGGAATTACCCGGGGAGCTGTTTTTT.